The 25 T cell receptor beta chains presented below share a single source sample, sequenced in a study of T cell clones after liver transplantation (dated by TCRdb to about 2019). The library was obtained by the immunoSEQ multiplex PCR assay. Not all clones reach the TCRdb copy of this immuneACCESS table, which keeps in-frame sequences only. Checked studies attribute under half of the gap to unresolved V genes and leave the rest unexplained. The sample data list about 85,000 clones, and 70% to 85% of these were observed just once. Approximately 0.43% of the sample is held by the ten biggest clonotypes. Sequences were derived from CD4+ T cells from blood, sampled approximately 3.5 years after liver transplant. All receptors derive from a human patient who received a liver transplant. Some T cells may originate with the graft donor following a transplant.

This chain uses TRBV28 with TRBJ2-4; 7 bases map to TRBD1. CDR3 length: 15 amino acids. Germline V gene data show CDR1 as MDHEN and CDR2 as SYDVKM. V shed 3 bases and J 1 base; nucleotides not matched to a gene: 3. CDR3 protein: CASSFQGEAKNIQYF. The DNA for the CDR3 is TGTGCCAGCAGTTTCCAGGGGGAGGCCAAAAACATTCAGTACTTC.

This chain links TRBV27 with TRBJ1-5; 11 bases are a match to TRBD1. The CDR3 has 18 amino acids. V trimming: 2 bases; J trimming: 5 bases; junction bases outside the gene matches: 11. Germline CDR1 reads MNHEY; CDR2 reads SMNVEV (reference sequence). The chain's CDR3 is CASSLTGSGTGGYQPQHF. The CDR3, as DNA: TGTGCCAGCAGTTTAACGGGTTCCGGGACAGGGGGGTATCAGCCCCAGCATTTT.

The rearrangement joins TRBV7-2 to TRBJ2-5; 16 nucleotides line up with TRBD2. CDR1 is SGHTA and CDR2 is FQGNSA in the germline V gene. The CDR3 extends over 18 amino acids. The J segment lost 7 bases and the V segment lost 4 bases, leaving 12 bases of the junction unmatched. In DNA form, the CDR3 reads TGTGCCAGCAGCTCCTTCTCTGGGACTAGCGGGAGGGCCGGGACCCAGTACTTC. It yields the protein CASSSFSGTSGRAGTQYF.

V is TRBV5-1 and J is TRBJ2-7; 9 bases fit TRBD2. Germline CDR1 SGHRS, CDR2 YFSETQ. The CDR3 length is 15 residues. With 0 bases clipped from V and 6 bases from J, the junction kept 7 bases outside the gene matches. CDR3 amino acids: CASSLGGGGRGEQYF. The CDR3, as DNA: TGCGCCAGCAGCTTGGGGGGCGGCGGGAGGGGCGAGCAGTACTTC.

The genes are TRBV5-5 and TRBJ1-5, with D unresolved. Germline V CDR1 and CDR2: SGHKS, YYEKEE (reference sequence). Between the trimmed V and J ends, which lost 0 bases and 2 bases, there was a span of 15 bases. CDR3 length equals 17 residues. The DNA for the CDR3 is TGTGCCAGCAGCTTGGGAGTAATAGCACGCCGCAATCAGCCCCAGCATTTT. Translating gives CASSLGVIARRNQPQHF. Filled out from reference TRBV5-5 and TRBJ1-5, the complete variable domain reads DAGVTQSPTHLIKTRGQQVTLRCSPISGHKSVSWYQQVLGQGPQFIFQYYEKEERGRGNFPDRFSARQFPNYSSELNVNALLLGDSALYLCASSLGVIARRNQPQHFGDGTRLSIL.

The J gene is TRBJ2-5, the V gene TRBV2; 8 nucleotides agree with TRBD1. This CDR3 is built from 14 residues. Germline loops: CDR1 SNHLY, CDR2 FYNNEI. Trimming cost V 8 bases and J 2 bases; bases outside gene matches: 7. CDR3 loop: CASGAQGAQETQYF. The CDR3 bases are TGTGCCAGCGGTGCGCAGGGGGCACAAGAGACCCAGTACTTC. The full variable domain, rest sourced from reference TRBV2 and TRBJ2-5, is EPEVTQTPSHQVTQMGQEVILRCVPISNHLYFYWYRQILGQKVEFLVSFYNNEISEKSEIFDDQFSVERPDGSNFTLKIRSTKLEDSAMYFCASGAQGAQETQYFGPGTRLLVL.

The rearrangement joins TRBV28 to TRBJ1-1; D unclear. Per the germline V gene, CDR1 is MDHEN and CDR2 is SYDVKM. V lost 3 bases and J 4 bases, leaving 12 bases between the germline ends. The CDR3 totals 14 residues. The CDR3 loop reads CASSFWGKPTEAFF. The CDR3 DNA follows: TGTGCCAGCAGTTTTTGGGGAAAACCCACTGAAGCTTTCTTT. The full variable domain, with the rest looked up from reference TRBV28 and TRBJ1-1, is DVKVTQSSRYLVKRTGEKVFLECVQDMDHENMFWYRQDPGLGLRLIYFSYDVKMKEKGDIPEGYSVSREKKERFSLILESASTNQTSMYLCASSFWGKPTEAFFGQGTRLTVV.

The chain uses TRBV6-6 and TRBJ1-1, with unresolved D. Trimming shortened V by 0 bases and J by 4 bases, and 12 bases separated the two germline ends. From germline, CDR1 is MNHNY and CDR2 SVGAGI (reference sequence). The length of the CDR3 is 15 residues. Written as DNA, the CDR3 is TGTGCCAGCAGTTACTCCTTGCGGAGCGGCACTGAAGCTTTCTTT. Translated, it gives CASSYSLRSGTEAFF.

The chain employs TRBV29-1 and TRBJ1-1; D is uncertain. The germline gives CDR1 SQVTM, CDR2 ANQGSEA. The CDR3 consists of 13 residues. The ends were cut back, 4 bases at V and 0 bases at J, with 9 bases in the middle. CDR3 DNA: TGCAGCGTTGTCAAGGGAATGAACACTGAAGCTTTCTTT. Its protein is CSVVKGMNTEAFF.

CDR3 DNA sequence: TGCGCCAGCAGCTTGGGGCCGGCCGCGAACACTGAAGCTTTCTTT. This gives the protein CASSLGPAANTEAFF. J is TRBJ1-1 and V is TRBV5-1; no definite D call. The V and J ends lost 0 bases and 1 base respectively, with 10 bases between them. The CDR3 is 15 amino acids. From germline, CDR1 is SGHRS and CDR2 YFSETQ. Complete variable domain (other parts from reference TRBV5-1 and TRBJ1-1): KAGVTQTPRYLIKTRGQQVTLSCSPISGHRSVSWYQQTPGQGLQFLFEYFSETQRNKGNFPGRFSGRQFSNSRSEMNVSTLELGDSALYLCASSLGPAANTEAFFGQGTRLTVV.

The chain has TRBV6-5 and TRBJ2-6; D is uncertain. V lost 8 bases and J 4 bases, leaving 6 bases between the germline ends. The germline gives CDR1 MNHEY, CDR2 SVGAGI. The CDR3 totals 12 residues. The CDR3 DNA is TGTGCCAGCTCTCGGGGGGCCAACGTCCTGACTTTC. This gives the protein CASSRGANVLTF.

V and J are TRBV7-2 and TRBJ1-2; the D is unclear. Germline values: CDR1 SGHTA, CDR2 FQGNSA. The V end lost 8 bases, the J end lost 0 bases, and 13 bases lay between the germline ends. CDR3 length: 14 amino acids. For the CDR3, the DNA is TGTGCCAGCCAGTCGTCGGCAACTAACTATGGCTACACCTTC. Translated: CASQSSATNYGYTF. The full variable domain, completed using reference TRBV7-2 and TRBJ1-2, is GAGVSQSPSNKVTEKGKDVELRCDPISGHTALYWYRQSLGQGLEFLIYFQGNSAPDKSGLPSDRFSAERTGGSVSTLTIQRTQQEDSAVYLCASQSSATNYGYTFGSGTRLTVV.

The rearrangement links TRBV7-8 to TRBJ1-4; no clear D. There are 16 residues in the CDR3. Germline V gives CDR1 SGHVS, CDR2 FQNEAQ. Trimming shortened V by 1 base and J by 11 bases, and 20 bases separated the two germline ends. The CDR3, as DNA: TGTGCCAGCAGCTTAGGCAGGAACCCCTTGTGGGGTAAACTGTTTTTT. It is translated as CASSLGRNPLWGKLFF.

The CDR3 DNA follows: TGTGCCAGCAGCCGCGGGCAGTACAATGAGCAGTTCTTC. It yields the protein CASSRGQYNEQFF. The J gene is TRBJ2-1, the V gene TRBV11-3, with TRBD2 as a possible D gene (5 bases). Deletions cut 5 bases from V and 4 bases from J, with 9 bases between. The CDR3 spans 13 residues. The germline V gene has CDR1 SGHNT and CDR2 YENEEA. The entire variable domain, with the rest obtained from reference TRBV11-3 and TRBJ2-1, is as follows: EAGVVQSPRYKIIEKKQPVAFWCNPISGHNTLYWYLQNLGQGPELLIRYENEEAVDDSQLPKDRFSAERLKGVDSTLKIQPAELGDSAVYLCASSRGQYNEQFFGPGTRLTVL.

V and J are TRBV11-2 and TRBJ2-4, with D perhaps matching TRBD2 (6 bases). Trimming took 3 bases from V and 0 from J, leaving 12 bases between them. CDR3 size: 16 residues. Per the germline V gene, CDR1 is SGHAT and CDR2 is FQNNGV. The CDR3 DNA is TGTGCCAGCAGCTTTTATCTAGCGCTAGCCAAAAACATTCAGTACTTC. Translated: CASSFYLALAKNIQYF.

This clone occurred a few times. The gene calls are TRBV10-1 and TRBJ2-7; a weak D match, TRBD2 (6 bases). The CDR3 loop spans 14 amino acids. Trimming left V 2 bases short and J 2 bases short, with 10 bases between. Germline CDR1 and CDR2: WNHNN and SYGVQD (reference sequence). The CDR3 is CASSEAGTAYEQYF. The DNA for the CDR3 is TGCGCCAGCAGTGAGGCGGGAACGGCCTACGAGCAGTACTTC.

The chain uses TRBV15 and TRBJ1-1, with D uncertain. CDR3 size: 14 residues. Looked up from germline, CDR1 is LNHNV and CDR2 is YYDKDF (reference sequence). Trimming pared 0 bases from V and 4 bases from J, leaving 9 bases between. The CDR3 sequence is CATSRDKGGTEAFF. DNA for the CDR3: TGTGCCACCAGCAGAGATAAGGGAGGCACTGAAGCTTTCTTT.

The chain combines TRBV18 with TRBJ2-2; 14 bases agree with TRBD2. This CDR3 comprises 19 residues. V lost 3 bases and J lost 1; bases outside the gene matches: 7. Germline V gene sequence: CDR1 KGHSH, CDR2 LQKENI. The CDR3 nucleotides read TGTGCCAGCTCACCCCCGGGACTAGCGGGAGTCGGGAACACCGGGGAGCTGTTTTTT. Its protein is CASSPPGLAGVGNTGELFF.

V is TRBV14 and J is TRBJ2-1; TRBD2 matches at 7 bases. V shed 4 bases and J 3 bases; nucleotides not matched to a gene: 3. Per the germline V gene, CDR1 is SGHDN and CDR2 is FVKESK. The CDR3 sequence is 14 residues long. CDR3 protein: CASSRRDYYNEQFF. The CDR3 DNA reads as TGTGCCAGCAGCCGCCGGGACTACTACAATGAGCAGTTCTTC.

There are a few counts of this clone. The V gene is TRBV18, the J gene TRBJ2-4; 8 nucleotides align to TRBD1. Per the germline V gene, CDR1 is KGHSH and CDR2 is LQKENI. The CDR3 runs 15 residues. Trimming removed 8 bases from V and 3 bases from J; junction bases left unmatched: 9. CDR3 sequence (DNA): TGTGCCAGCCGGGACAGGCAAGGGGGCAAAAACATTCAGTACTTC. Its protein product is CASRDRQGGKNIQYF.

This clone was seen once. The CDR3 region is CASSPGDLNQPQHF. In nucleotides, the CDR3 is TGCGCCAGCAGTCCAGGGGACCTTAATCAGCCCCAGCATTTT. The chain employs TRBV5-1 and TRBJ1-5, with a tentative D call TRBD1 (6 bases). This CDR3 has 14 amino acids. Trimming stripped 5 bases from V and 4 bases from J, with 13 bases between. CDR1 and CDR2 (germline): SGHRS, YFSETQ.

The genes are TRBV5-4 and TRBJ1-3, with D uncertain. Germline lookup yields CDR1 SGHNT and CDR2 YYREEE (reference sequence). Trimming took off 3 bases at V and 3 bases at J, with 13 bases between the two ends. The CDR3 length is 15 residues. The DNA of the CDR3 is TGTGCCAGCAGCTCCCGGGAAAGGAGTGGAAACACCATATATTTT. Its protein product is CASSSRERSGNTIYF.

The rearrangement joins TRBV4-3 to TRBJ1-2, with TRBD1 identical over 9 bases. The CDR3 contains 16 residues. Unmatched junction bases numbered 10, after V lost 3 bases and J lost 5 bases. Looked up from germline, CDR1 is LGHNA and CDR2 is YSLEER. The CDR3 protein is CASSQSRDRVWYGYTF. The CDR3 DNA sequence: TGCGCCAGCAGCCAGTCCCGGGACAGGGTTTGGTATGGCTACACCTTC.

This clone appeared a single time. The J gene is TRBJ2-7, the V gene TRBV7-2; maybe TRBD1 (6 bases). The CDR3 runs to 12 residues. V dropped 3 bases and J dropped 6 bases, with 9 bases sitting between them. The germline V gene has CDR1 SGHTA and CDR2 FQGNSA. This CDR3 is CASSLSGAEQYF. The CDR3, as DNA: TGTGCCAGCAGCTTGTCAGGGGCCGAGCAGTACTTC.

This chain joins TRBV5-5 and TRBJ1-2; TRBD1 might be the D (5 bases). CDR1 is SGHKS, CDR2 YYEKEE, per germline (reference sequence). Trimming pared 0 bases from V and 8 bases from J, leaving 11 bases between. The CDR3 length is 13 residues. CDR3 coding DNA: TGTGCCAGCAGCTTGGGCAGGGCGGACGGCTACACCTTC. It specifies CASSLGRADGYTF.